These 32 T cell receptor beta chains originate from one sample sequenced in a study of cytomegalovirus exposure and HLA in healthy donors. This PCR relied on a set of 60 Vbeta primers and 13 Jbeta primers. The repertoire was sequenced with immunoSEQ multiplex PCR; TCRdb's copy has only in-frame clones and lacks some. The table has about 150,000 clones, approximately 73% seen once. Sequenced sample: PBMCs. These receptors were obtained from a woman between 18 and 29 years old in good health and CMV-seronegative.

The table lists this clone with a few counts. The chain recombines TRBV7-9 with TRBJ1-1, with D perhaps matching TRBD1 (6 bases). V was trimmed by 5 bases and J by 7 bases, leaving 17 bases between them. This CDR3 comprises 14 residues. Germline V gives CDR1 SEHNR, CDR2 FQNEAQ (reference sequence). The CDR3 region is CASSPFLGAGEAFF. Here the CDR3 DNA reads TGTGCCAGCAGCCCCTTTTTGGGGGCTGGTGAAGCTTTCTTT.

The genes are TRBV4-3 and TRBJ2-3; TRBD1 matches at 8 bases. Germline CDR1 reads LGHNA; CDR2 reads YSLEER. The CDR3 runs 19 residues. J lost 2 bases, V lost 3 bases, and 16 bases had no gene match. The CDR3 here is CASSQFMFRGRGATDTQYF. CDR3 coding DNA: TGCGCCAGCAGCCAGTTCATGTTCAGGGGGCGAGGGGCCACAGATACGCAGTATTTT.

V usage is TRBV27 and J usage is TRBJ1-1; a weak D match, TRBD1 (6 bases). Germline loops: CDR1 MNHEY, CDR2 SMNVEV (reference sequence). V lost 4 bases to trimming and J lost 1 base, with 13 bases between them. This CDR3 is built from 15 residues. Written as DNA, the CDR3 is TGTGCCAGCAGTTCCCCCGGGACACCGAACACTGAAGCTTTCTTT. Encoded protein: CASSSPGTPNTEAFF.

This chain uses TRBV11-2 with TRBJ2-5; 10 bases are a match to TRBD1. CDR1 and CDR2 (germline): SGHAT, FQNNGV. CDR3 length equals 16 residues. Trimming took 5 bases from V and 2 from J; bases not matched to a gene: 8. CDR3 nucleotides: TGTGCCAGCAGCCCTCCGGGACAGGGGTTGCAAGAGACCCAGTACTTC. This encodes CASSPPGQGLQETQYF. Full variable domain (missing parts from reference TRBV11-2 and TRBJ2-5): EAGVAQSPRYKIIEKRQSVAFWCNPISGHATLYWYQQILGQGPKLLIQFQNNGVVDDSQLPKDRFSAERLKGVDSTLKIQPAKLEDSAVYLCASSPPGQGLQETQYFGPGTRLLVL.

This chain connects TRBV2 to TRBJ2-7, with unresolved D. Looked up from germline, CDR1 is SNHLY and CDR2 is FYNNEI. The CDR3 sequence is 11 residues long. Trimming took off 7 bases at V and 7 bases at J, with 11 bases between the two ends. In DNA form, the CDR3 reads TGTGCCAGCAAGGCCTCATGGGAGCAGTACGTC. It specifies CASKASWEQYV.

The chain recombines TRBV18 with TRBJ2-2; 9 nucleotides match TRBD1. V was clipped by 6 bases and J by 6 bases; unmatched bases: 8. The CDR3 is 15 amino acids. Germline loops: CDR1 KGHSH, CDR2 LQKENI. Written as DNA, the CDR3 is TGTGCCAGCTCTCTGGGACAGGGAAAGGCCGGGGAGCTGTTTTTT. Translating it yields CASSLGQGKAGELFF.

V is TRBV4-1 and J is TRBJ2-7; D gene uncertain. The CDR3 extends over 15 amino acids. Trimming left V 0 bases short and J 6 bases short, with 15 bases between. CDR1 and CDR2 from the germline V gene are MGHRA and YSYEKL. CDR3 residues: CASSQDYIRGSEQYV. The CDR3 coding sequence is TGCGCCAGCAGCCAAGATTATATAAGAGGTTCCGAGCAGTACGTC.

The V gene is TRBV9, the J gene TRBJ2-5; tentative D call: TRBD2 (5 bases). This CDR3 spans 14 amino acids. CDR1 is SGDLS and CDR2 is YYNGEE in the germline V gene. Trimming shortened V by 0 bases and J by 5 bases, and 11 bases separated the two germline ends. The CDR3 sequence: CASSVEEERETQYF. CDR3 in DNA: TGTGCCAGCAGCGTAGAGGAGGAACGGGAGACCCAGTACTTC.

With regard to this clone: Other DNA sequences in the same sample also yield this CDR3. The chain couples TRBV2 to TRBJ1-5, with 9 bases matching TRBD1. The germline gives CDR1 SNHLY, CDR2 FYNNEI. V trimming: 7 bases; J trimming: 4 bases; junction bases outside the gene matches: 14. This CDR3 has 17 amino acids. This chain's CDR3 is CASTTSPGTGINQPQHF. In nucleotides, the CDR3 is TGTGCCAGCACCACTTCACCCGGGACAGGGATTAATCAGCCCCAGCATTTT.

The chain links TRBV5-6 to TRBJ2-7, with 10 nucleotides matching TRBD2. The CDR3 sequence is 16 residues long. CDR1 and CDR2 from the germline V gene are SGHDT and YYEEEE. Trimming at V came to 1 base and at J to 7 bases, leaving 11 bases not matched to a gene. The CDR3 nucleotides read TGTGCCAGCAGCTTGTTTTTAGCGGGAGGCCTTGGGGAGCAGTACGTC. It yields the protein CASSLFLAGGLGEQYV.

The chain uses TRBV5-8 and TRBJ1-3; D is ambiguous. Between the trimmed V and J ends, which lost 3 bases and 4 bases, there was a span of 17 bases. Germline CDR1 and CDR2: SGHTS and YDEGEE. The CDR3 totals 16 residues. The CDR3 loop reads CASSSGTRNRGNTIYF. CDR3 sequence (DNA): TGTGCCAGCAGCTCCGGCACCAGGAACCGAGGAAACACCATATATTTT.

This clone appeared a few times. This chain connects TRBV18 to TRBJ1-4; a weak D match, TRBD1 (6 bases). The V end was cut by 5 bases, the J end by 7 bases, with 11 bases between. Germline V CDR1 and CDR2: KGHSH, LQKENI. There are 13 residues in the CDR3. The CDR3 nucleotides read TGTGCCAGCTCAAGAGGGGGATTTGAAAAACTGTTTTTT. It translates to CASSRGGFEKLFF. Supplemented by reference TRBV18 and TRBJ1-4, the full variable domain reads NAGVMQNPRHLVRRRGQEARLRCSPMKGHSHVYWYRQLPEEGLKFMVYLQKENIIDESGMPKERFSAEFPKEGPSILRIQQVVRGDSAAYFCASSRGGFEKLFFGSGTQLSVL.

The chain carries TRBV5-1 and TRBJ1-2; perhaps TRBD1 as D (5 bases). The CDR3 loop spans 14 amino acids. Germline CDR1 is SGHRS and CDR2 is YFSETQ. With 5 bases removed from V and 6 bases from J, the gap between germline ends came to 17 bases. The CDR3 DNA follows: TGCGCCAGCAGATTAAGGGGCTCTATACATGGCTACACCTTC. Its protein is CASRLRGSIHGYTF.

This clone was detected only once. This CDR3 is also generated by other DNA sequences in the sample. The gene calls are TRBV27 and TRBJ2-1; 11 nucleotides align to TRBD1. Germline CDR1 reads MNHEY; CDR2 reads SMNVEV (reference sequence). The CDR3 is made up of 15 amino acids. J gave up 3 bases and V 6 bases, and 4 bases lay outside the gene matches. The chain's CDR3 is CASRRTGGGYNEQFF. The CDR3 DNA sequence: TGTGCCAGCAGACGGACAGGGGGCGGCTACAATGAGCAGTTCTTC.

The CDR3 DNA reads as TGTGCCAGCAGCTTATCGGGGAATCAGCCCCAGCATTTT. It yields the protein CASSLSGNQPQHF. The gene calls are TRBV7-9 and TRBJ1-5; D call uncertain. Germline CDR1 SEHNR, CDR2 FQNEAQ (reference sequence). The CDR3 is made up of 13 amino acids. V lost 2 bases and J lost 4, with 6 bases in between.

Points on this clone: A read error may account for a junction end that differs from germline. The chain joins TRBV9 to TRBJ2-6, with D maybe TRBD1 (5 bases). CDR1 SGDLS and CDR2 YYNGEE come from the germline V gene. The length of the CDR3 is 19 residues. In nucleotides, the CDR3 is TGTGCCAGCAGCGTAGACAGGTCCCGGGTCTCTACTGGGGCCAACGGCCTGACTTTC. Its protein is CASSVDRSRVSTGANGLTF.

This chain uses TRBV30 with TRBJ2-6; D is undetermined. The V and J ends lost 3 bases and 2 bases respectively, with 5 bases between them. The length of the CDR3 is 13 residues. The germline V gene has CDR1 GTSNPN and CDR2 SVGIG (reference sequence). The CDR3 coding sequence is TGTGCCTGGAGAAGCGCTGGGGCCAACGTCCTGACTTTC. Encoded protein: CAWRSAGANVLTF.

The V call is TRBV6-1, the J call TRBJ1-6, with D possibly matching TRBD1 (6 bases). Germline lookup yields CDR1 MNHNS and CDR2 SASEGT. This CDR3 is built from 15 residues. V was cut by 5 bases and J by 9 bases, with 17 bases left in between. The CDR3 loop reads CASSTTGTKFSPLHF. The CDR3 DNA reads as TGTGCCAGCAGTACCACCGGGACAAAATTTTCACCCCTCCACTTT.

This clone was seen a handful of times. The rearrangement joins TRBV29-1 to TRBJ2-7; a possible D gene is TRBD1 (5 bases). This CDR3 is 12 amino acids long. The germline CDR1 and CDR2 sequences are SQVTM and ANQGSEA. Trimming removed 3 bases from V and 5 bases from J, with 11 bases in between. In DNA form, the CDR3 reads TGCAGCGTTGAGGCAGGGATCAACGAGCAGTACTTC. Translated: CSVEAGINEQYF.

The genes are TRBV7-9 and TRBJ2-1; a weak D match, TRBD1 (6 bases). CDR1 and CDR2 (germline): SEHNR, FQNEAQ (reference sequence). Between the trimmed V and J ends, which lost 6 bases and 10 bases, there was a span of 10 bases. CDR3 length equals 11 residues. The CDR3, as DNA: TGTGCCAGCAGTTCCGGGACAGAGCAGTTCTTC. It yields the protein CASSSGTEQFF.

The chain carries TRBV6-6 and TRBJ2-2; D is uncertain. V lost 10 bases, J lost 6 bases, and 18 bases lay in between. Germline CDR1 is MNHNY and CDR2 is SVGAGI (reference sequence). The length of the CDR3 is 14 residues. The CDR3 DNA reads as TGTGCCAACAACCATGCCTCCACCGCCGGGGAGCTGTTTTTT. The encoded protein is CANNHASTAGELFF.

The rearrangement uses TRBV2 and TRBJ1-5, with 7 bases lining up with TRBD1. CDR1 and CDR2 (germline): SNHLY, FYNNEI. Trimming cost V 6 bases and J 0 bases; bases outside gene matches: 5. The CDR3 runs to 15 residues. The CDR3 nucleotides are TGTGCCAGCAGGGGGGGACAGAATAGCAATCAGCCCCAGCATTTT. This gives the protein CASRGGQNSNQPQHF.

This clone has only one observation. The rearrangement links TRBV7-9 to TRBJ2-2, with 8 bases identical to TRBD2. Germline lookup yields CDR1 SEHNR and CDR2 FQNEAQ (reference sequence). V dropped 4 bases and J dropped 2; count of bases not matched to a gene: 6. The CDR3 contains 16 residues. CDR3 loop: CASSSLLAGNTGELFF. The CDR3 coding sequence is TGTGCCAGCAGCTCCCTGCTAGCGGGTAACACCGGGGAGCTGTTTTTT.

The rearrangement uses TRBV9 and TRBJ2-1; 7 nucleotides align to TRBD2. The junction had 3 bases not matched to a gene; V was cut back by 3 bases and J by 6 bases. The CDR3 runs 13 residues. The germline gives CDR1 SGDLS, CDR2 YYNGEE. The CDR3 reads CASSEGGSNEQFF. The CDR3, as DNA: TGTGCCAGCAGCGAGGGAGGGTCCAATGAGCAGTTCTTC.

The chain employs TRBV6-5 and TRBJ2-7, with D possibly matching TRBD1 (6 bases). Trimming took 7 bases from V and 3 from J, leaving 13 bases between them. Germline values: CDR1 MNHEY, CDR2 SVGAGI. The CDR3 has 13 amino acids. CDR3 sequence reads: CASTSRGIYEQYF. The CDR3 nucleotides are TGTGCCAGCACTTCCAGGGGAATCTACGAGCAGTACTTC.

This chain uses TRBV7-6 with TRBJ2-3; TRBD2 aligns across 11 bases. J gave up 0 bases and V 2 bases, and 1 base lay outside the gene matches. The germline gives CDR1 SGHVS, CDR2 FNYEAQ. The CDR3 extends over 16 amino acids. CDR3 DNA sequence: TGTGCCAGCAGCTTACCTAGCGGGAGGAGCACAGATACGCAGTATTTT. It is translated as CASSLPSGRSTDTQYF.

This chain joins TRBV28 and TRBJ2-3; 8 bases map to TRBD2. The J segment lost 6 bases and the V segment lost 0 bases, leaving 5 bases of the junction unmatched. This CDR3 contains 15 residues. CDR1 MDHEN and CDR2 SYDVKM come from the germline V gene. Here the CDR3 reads CASSLWGTSWDTQYF. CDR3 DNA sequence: TGTGCCAGCAGTTTATGGGGGACTAGTTGGGATACGCAGTATTTT.

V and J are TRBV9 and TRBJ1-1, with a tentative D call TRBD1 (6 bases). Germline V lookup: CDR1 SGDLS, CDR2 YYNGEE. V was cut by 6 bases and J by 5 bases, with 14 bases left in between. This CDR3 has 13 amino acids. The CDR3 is CASNRGGGTEAFF. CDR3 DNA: TGTGCCAGCAACCGGGGAGGGGGAACTGAAGCTTTCTTT.

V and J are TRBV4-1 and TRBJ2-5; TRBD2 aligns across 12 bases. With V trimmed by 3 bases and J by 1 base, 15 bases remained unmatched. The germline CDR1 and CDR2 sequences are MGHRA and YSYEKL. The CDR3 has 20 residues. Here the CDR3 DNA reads TGCGCCAGCAGCCACCTCCCGACTAGCGGGGGCCCAATAGCCCAAGAGACCCAGTACTTC. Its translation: CASSHLPTSGGPIAQETQYF.

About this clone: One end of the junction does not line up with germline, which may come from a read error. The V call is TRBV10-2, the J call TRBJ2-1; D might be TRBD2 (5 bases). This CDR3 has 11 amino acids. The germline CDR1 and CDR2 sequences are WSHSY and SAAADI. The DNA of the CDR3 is TGCGCCAGCAGTGAGTCGTTGGACTCGGTCTTC. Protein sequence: CASSESLDSVF.

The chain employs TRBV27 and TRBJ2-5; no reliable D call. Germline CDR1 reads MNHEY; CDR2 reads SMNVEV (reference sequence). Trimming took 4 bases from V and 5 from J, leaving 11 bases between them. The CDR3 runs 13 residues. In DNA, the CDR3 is TGTGCCAGCAGTTCCTCCCTCCGGGAGACCCAGTACTTC. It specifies CASSSSLRETQYF.

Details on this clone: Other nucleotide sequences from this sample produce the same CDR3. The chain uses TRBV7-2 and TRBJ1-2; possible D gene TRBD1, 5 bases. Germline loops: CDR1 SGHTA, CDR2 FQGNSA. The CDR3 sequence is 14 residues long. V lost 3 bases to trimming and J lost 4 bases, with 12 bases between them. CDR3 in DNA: TGTGCCAGCAGCTTCGGGGGATCAGGCTATGGCTACACCTTC. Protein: CASSFGGSGYGYTF.